These 19 T cell receptor beta chains were all obtained from the same sample, sequenced in a study of OX40 agonist ivuxolimab in advanced cancers. TCRdb's table, derived via immunoSEQ multiplex PCR, lists solely in-frame clones and lacks some. The top ten hold around 1.1% of the sample, which has approximately 86,000 clones, roughly 92% seen once. The sample was CD4+ or CD8+ T cells sorted from blood, taken in a trial of the OX40 agonist ivuxolimab. Source of these receptors: an adult with an advanced solid tumor such as melanoma, head and neck, liver or kidney cancer.

V usage is TRBV11-2 and J usage is TRBJ2-7; D remains ambiguous. This CDR3 is built from 15 residues. V dropped 1 base and J dropped 1 base, with 11 bases sitting between them. Per the germline V gene, CDR1 is SGHAT and CDR2 is FQNNGV. The CDR3 nucleotides read TGTGCCAGCAGCTTAGGAGTACAAGGATCCTACGAGCAGTACTTC. The encoded protein is CASSLGVQGSYEQYF.

The chain is built from TRBV11-2 and TRBJ1-5; the D gene is possibly TRBD1 (5 bases). Germline values: CDR1 SGHAT, CDR2 FQNNGV. The CDR3 contains 13 residues. V was pared by 1 base and J by 6 bases, with 7 bases between. CDR3 sequence reads: CASSLGRVQPQHF. The CDR3 nucleotides are TGTGCCAGCAGCTTAGGCAGGGTTCAGCCCCAGCATTTT. Based on the CDR3 plus reference TRBV11-2 and TRBJ1-5, the full variable domain is EAGVAQSPRYKIIEKRQSVAFWCNPISGHATLYWYQQILGQGPKLLIQFQNNGVVDDSQLPKDRFSAERLKGVDSTLKIQPAKLEDSAVYLCASSLGRVQPQHFGDGTRLSIL.

The chain is built from TRBV18 and TRBJ2-7; a possible D gene is TRBD2 (6 bases). From germline, CDR1 is KGHSH and CDR2 LQKENI. The V and J ends lost 0 bases and 0 bases respectively, with 12 bases between them. This CDR3 is 16 amino acids long. The CDR3 spells CASSPPGRGSSYEQYF. The CDR3 DNA follows: TGTGCCAGCTCACCACCGGGACGGGGGAGCTCCTACGAGCAGTACTTC.

The chain couples TRBV7-3 to TRBJ2-7, with D perhaps TRBD1 or TRBD2 (5 bases each). The CDR3 is 15 amino acids. V dropped 5 bases and J dropped 2 bases, with 16 bases sitting between them. Germline V gene lookup returns CDR1 SGHTA and CDR2 FQGTGA. The DNA of the CDR3 is TGTGCCAGCAGCCCCTCAGGGAGCGCCGCCTACGAGCAGTACTTC. Amino acid sequence: CASSPSGSAAYEQYF.

Comments on this clone: This CDR3 is also generated by other DNA sequences in the sample. V gene TRBV28 combines with J gene TRBJ1-5; D is undetermined. The CDR3 has 14 amino acids. The V end lost 3 bases, the J end lost 0 bases, and 6 bases lay between the germline ends. Germline V gene lookup returns CDR1 MDHEN and CDR2 SYDVKM. DNA of the CDR3: TGTGCCAGCAGTTTCCCGTATAGCAATCAGCCCCAGCATTTT. As protein: CASSFPYSNQPQHF.

The V gene is TRBV5-1, the J gene TRBJ2-7; tentative D call: TRBD2 (6 bases). Germline lookup yields CDR1 SGHRS and CDR2 YFSETQ. CDR3 size: 14 residues. Between the trimmed V and J ends, which lost 4 bases and 0 bases, there was a span of 11 bases. DNA of the CDR3: TGCGCCAGCAGCCGGGGCGGGACCTCCTACGAGCAGTACTTC. Residues: CASSRGGTSYEQYF.

This chain uses TRBV28 with TRBJ2-3, with TRBD2 matching over 15 bases. This CDR3 has 17 residues. After removal of 5 bases from V and 5 bases from J, the junction contained 8 bases not matched to a gene. CDR1 is MDHEN, CDR2 SYDVKM, per germline. The CDR3 sequence is CASSLLGLAGGRDTQYF. The CDR3 bases are TGTGCCAGCAGTCTATTGGGACTAGCGGGAGGTCGAGATACGCAGTATTTT.

The chain carries TRBV7-9 and TRBJ1-2, with 9 nucleotides matching TRBD1. Germline V gives CDR1 SEHNR, CDR2 FQNEAQ (reference sequence). The CDR3 covers 12 residues. V was clipped by 11 bases and J by 4 bases; unmatched bases: 5. Here the CDR3 reads CAGTGNSYGYTF. The CDR3 DNA is TGTGCCGGGACAGGGAACAGCTATGGCTACACCTTC.

The genes are TRBV10-3 and TRBJ2-7; TRBD2 aligns across 8 bases. The germline gives CDR1 ENHRY, CDR2 SYGVKD. This CDR3 spans 12 amino acids. Losses at the gene ends were 7 bases for V and 2 bases for J; bases not matched to a gene: 1. CDR3 region: CAIKGLAYEQYF. The CDR3 DNA sequence: TGTGCCATCAAGGGACTAGCCTACGAGCAGTACTTC.

The chain recombines TRBV9 with TRBJ1-6; a possible D gene is TRBD1 (5 bases). This CDR3 is built from 16 residues. With 3 bases removed from V and 1 base from J, the gap between germline ends came to 11 bases. From germline, CDR1 is SGDLS and CDR2 YYNGEE. The CDR3 sequence is CASSARGESYNSPLHF. CDR3 coding DNA: TGTGCCAGCAGCGCCCGGGGGGAATCCTATAATTCACCCCTCCACTTT.

The CDR3 region has the DNA TGTGCCAGTATTACTAGCGGGAAATCCTACGAGCAGTACTTC. Residues: CASITSGKSYEQYF. This sequence joins TRBV28 and TRBJ2-7, with 10 bases matching TRBD2. The CDR3 spans 14 residues. The J segment lost 1 base and the V segment lost 9 bases, leaving 6 bases of the junction unmatched. The germline CDR1 and CDR2 sequences are MDHEN and SYDVKM.

In DNA, the CDR3 is TGCGCCAGCAGCCAAGATTTAGTCTCACGCACAGATACGCAGTATTTT. Translated: CASSQDLVSRTDTQYF. The V call is TRBV4-1, the J call TRBJ2-3, with no clear D. Trimming cost V 0 bases and J 1 base, with 11 bases left between them. The CDR3 has 16 amino acids. The germline V gene encodes CDR1 MGHRA and CDR2 YSYEKL.

This clone was recorded only once. The chain joins TRBV7-2 to TRBJ2-1, with D possibly matching TRBD2 (6 bases). This CDR3 region has 15 residues. In germline, CDR1 is SGHTA, CDR2 FQGNSA. Trimming removed 2 bases from V and 1 base from J, with 9 bases in between. The CDR3 DNA follows: TGTGCCAGCAGCTTAATGGCGGGATCCTACAATGAGCAGTTCTTC. Translated, it gives CASSLMAGSYNEQFF.

The chain is built from TRBV25-1 and TRBJ1-3; D is uncertain. V lost 3 bases, J lost 0 bases, and 9 bases lay in between. The CDR3 covers 15 residues. CDR1 and CDR2 from the germline V gene are MGHDK and SYGVNS. CDR3 in amino acids: CASSETYSSGNTIYF. The DNA of the CDR3 is TGTGCCAGCAGTGAGACCTACTCCTCTGGAAACACCATATATTTT.

V is TRBV7-2 and J is TRBJ2-2; 12 bases line up with TRBD2. Germline trimming cut 5 bases from V and 2 bases from J; bases unmatched to any gene: 9. The CDR3 is 18 residues long. Germline CDR1 and CDR2: SGHTA and FQGNSA. The CDR3 spells CASSPPLGLAGNTGELFF. DNA of the CDR3: TGTGCCAGCAGCCCCCCCCTAGGACTAGCGGGAAACACCGGGGAGCTGTTTTTT.

The chain combines TRBV9 with TRBJ2-2; TRBD1 matches 8 bases. Germline CDR1 SGDLS, CDR2 YYNGEE. The CDR3 covers 16 residues. V trimming: 0 bases; J trimming: 7 bases; junction bases outside the gene matches: 8. The CDR3, as DNA: TGTGCCAGCAGCGTAGCACCTTCAGGGGGCAACGGGGAGCTGTTTTTT. Residues: CASSVAPSGGNGELFF.

The V and J genes are TRBV6-1 and TRBJ2-4, with 7 bases lining up with TRBD2. V lost 2 bases, J lost 4 bases, and 2 bases stayed unmatched. Germline lookup yields CDR1 MNHNS and CDR2 SASEGT. This CDR3 has 14 residues. Here the CDR3 DNA reads TGTGCCAGCAGTGAACGGGGGGTAAAAAACATTCAGTACTTC. Its translation: CASSERGVKNIQYF.

The chain combines TRBV5-1 with TRBJ2-1; 8 bases are shared with TRBD2. Germline V CDR1 and CDR2: SGHRS, YFSETQ. V dropped 1 base and J dropped 5; count of bases not matched to a gene: 11. This CDR3 has 17 amino acids. This chain's CDR3 is CASSLRPSGFDNNEQFF. CDR3 DNA sequence: TGCGCCAGCAGCTTGAGGCCTAGCGGGTTCGATAACAATGAGCAGTTCTTC.

The chain links TRBV28 to TRBJ1-1, with no clear D. Germline assignment: CDR1 MDHEN and CDR2 SYDVKM. The CDR3 totals 13 residues. Trimming stripped 7 bases from V and 2 bases from J, with 11 bases between. The CDR3 region is CASKGLRNTEAFF. CDR3 nucleotide sequence: TGTGCCAGCAAAGGGTTGAGAAACACTGAAGCTTTCTTT.